This T cell receptor beta chain was captured by sequencing in a study of CD8 T cells in Susac syndrome. Sequencing of TCR beta drew on CD8+ and CD4+ T cells from blood. RNA totalling about 0.5 to 1 ug underwent reverse transcription with random hexamers. Amplification of the TCR beta CDR3 was carried out by immunoSEQ multiplex PCR, which spanned a total of 54 Vbeta and 13 Jbeta segments. TCRdb fed the immunoSEQ multiplex PCR reads into MiXCR, producing one record per CDR3 protein. Of around 230,000 distinct CDR3 sequences detected, nearly 97% appear once; the ten largest clones hold roughly 0.1%. The CDR3 sequence is 14 residues long. CDR1 and CDR2 (germline): SEHNR, FQNEAQ (reference sequence). V lost 6 bases, J lost 4 bases, and 7 bases stayed unmatched.

Sequencing was carried out using CD4+ T cells from PBMCs. The TCR sequence derives from a human donor with multiple sclerosis. The chain joins TRBV7-9 to TRBJ1-2; 8 bases agree with TRBD1. CDR3 sequence: CASSPDRGTYGYTF. The DNA of the CDR3 is TGTGCCAGCAGTCCTGACAGGGGAACCTATGGCTACACCTTC.